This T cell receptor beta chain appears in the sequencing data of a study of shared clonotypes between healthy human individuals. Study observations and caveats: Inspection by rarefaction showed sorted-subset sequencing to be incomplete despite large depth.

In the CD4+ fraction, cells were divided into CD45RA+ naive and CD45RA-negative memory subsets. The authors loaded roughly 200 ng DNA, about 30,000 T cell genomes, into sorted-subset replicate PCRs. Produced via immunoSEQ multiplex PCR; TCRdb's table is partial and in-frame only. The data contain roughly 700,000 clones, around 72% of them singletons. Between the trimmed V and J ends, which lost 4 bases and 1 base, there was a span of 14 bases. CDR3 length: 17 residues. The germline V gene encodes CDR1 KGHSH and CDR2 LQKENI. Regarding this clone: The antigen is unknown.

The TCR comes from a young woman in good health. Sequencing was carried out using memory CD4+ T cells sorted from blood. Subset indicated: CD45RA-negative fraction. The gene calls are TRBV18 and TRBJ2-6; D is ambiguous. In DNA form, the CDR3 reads TGTGCCAGCTCACAACAGTCCCCGGTGTCTGGGGCCAACGTCCTGACTTTC. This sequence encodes CASSQQSPVSGANVLTF.